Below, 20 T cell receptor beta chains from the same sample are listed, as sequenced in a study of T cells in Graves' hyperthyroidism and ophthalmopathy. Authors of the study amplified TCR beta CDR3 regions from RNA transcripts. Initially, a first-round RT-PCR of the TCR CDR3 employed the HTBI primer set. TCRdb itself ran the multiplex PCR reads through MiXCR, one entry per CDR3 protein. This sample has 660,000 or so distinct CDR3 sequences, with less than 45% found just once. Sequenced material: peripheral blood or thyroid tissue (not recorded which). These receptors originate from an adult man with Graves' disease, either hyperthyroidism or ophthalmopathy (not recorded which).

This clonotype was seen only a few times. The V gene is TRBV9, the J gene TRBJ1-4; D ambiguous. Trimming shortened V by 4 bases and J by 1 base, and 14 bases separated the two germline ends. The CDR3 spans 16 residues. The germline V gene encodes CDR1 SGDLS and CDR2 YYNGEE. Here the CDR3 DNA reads TGTGCCAGCAGCTTAGGGCGGGAGGTAACTAATGAAAAACTGTTTTTT. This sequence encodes CASSLGREVTNEKLFF.

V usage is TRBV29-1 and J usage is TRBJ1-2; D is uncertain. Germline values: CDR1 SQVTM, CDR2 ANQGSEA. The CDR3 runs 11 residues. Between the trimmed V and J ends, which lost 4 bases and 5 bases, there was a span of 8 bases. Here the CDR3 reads CSVVKVYGYTF. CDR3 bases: TGCAGCGTTGTTAAGGTGTATGGCTACACCTTC.

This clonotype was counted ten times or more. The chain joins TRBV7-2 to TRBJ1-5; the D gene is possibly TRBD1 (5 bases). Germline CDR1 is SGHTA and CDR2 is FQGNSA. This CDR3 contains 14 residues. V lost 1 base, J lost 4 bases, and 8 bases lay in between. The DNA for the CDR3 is TGTGCCAGCAGCTTAGACTGGGGGAATCAGCCCCAGCATTTT. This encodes CASSLDWGNQPQHF.

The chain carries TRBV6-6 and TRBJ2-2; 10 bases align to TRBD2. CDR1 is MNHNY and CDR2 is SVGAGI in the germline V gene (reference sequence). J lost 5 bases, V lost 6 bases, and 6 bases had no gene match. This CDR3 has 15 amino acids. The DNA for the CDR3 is TGTGCCAGCAGCCCAGGGACTAGCGCAACCGGGGAGCTGTTTTTT. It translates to CASSPGTSATGELFF.

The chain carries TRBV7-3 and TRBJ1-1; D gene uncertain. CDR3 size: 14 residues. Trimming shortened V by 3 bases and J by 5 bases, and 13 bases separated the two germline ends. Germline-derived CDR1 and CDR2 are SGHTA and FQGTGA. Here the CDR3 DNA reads TGTGCCAGCAGCTTTAGGGTCGGAATGACTGAAGCTTTCTTT. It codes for CASSFRVGMTEAFF.

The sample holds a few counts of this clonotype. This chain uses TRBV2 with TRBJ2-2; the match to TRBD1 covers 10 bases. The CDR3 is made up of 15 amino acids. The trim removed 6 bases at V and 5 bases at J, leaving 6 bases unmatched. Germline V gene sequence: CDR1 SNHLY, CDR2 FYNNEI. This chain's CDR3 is CASRPGQGGTGELFF. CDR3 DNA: TGTGCCAGCAGACCCGGACAGGGGGGAACCGGGGAGCTGTTTTTT. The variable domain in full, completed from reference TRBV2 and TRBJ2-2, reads EPEVTQTPSHQVTQMGQEVILRCVPISNHLYFYWYRQILGQKVEFLVSFYNNEISEKSEIFDDQFSVERPDGSNFTLKIRSTKLEDSAMYFCASRPGQGGTGELFFGEGSRLTVL.

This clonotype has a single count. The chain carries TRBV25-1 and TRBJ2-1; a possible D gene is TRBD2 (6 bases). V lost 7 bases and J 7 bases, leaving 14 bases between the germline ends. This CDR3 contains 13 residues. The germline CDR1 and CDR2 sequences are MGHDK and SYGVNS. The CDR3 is CASIRGSGNEQFF. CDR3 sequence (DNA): TGTGCCAGCATACGGGGGAGTGGGAATGAGCAGTTCTTC.

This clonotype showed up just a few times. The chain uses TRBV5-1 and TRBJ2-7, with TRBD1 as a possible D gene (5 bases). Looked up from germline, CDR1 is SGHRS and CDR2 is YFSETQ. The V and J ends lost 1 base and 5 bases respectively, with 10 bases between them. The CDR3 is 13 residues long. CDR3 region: CASSLRRGHEQYF. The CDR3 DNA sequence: TGCGCCAGCAGCTTGCGAAGGGGCCACGAGCAGTACTTC.

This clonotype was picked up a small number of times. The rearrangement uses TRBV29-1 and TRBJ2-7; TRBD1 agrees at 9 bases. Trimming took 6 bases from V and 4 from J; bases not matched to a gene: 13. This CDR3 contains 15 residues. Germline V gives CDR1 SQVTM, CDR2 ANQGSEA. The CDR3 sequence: CSVTRQGGIQYEQYF. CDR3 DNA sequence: TGCAGCGTCACCCGACAGGGGGGAATTCAGTACGAGCAGTACTTC.

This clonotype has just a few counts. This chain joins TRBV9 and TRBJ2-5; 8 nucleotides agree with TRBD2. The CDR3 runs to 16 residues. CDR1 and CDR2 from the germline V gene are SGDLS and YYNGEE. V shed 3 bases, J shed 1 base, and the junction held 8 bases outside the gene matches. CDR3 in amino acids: CASSGGLARGQETQYF. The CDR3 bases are TGTGCCAGCAGCGGAGGACTAGCAAGAGGCCAAGAGACCCAGTACTTC.

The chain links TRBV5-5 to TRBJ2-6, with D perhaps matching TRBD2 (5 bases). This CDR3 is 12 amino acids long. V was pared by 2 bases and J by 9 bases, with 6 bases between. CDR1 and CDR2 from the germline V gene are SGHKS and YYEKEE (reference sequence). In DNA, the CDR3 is TGTGCCAGCAGCTTCCGGGACAACGTCCTGACTTTC. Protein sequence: CASSFRDNVLTF.

The CDR3 region has the DNA TGCAGTGCTAGAGGGGAGGGGAACACTGAAGCTTTCTTT. Amino acid sequence: CSARGEGNTEAFF. V usage is TRBV20-1 and J usage is TRBJ1-1; D ambiguous. CDR3 length: 13 amino acids. Germline loops: CDR1 DFQATT, CDR2 SNEGSKA (reference sequence). Trimming removed 1 base at V and 1 base at J, with 7 bases between.

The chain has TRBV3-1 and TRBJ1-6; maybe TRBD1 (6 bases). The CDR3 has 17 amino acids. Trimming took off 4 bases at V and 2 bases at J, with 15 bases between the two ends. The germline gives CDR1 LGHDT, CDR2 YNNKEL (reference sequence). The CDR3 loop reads CASSPPTGRPYNSPLHF. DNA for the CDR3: TGTGCCAGCAGCCCACCGACAGGCCGCCCCTATAATTCACCCCTCCACTTT.

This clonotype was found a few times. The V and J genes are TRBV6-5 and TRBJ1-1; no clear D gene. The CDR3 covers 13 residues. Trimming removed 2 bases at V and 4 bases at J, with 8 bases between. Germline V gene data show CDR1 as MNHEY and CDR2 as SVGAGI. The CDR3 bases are TGTGCCAGCAGTTACGGGCAGATCACTGAAGCTTTCTTT. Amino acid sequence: CASSYGQITEAFF.

CDR3 sequence reads: CASSYPRGRERIEQYF. The CDR3 nucleotides are TGTGCCAGCAGCTATCCCCGGGGCAGGGAAAGGATTGAGCAGTACTTC. The chain couples TRBV10-3 to TRBJ2-7; D possibly matches TRBD1 or TRBD2 (5 bases each). The V and J ends lost 10 bases and 7 bases respectively, with 29 bases between them. The germline V gene has CDR1 ENHRY and CDR2 SYGVKD. This CDR3 is 16 amino acids long.

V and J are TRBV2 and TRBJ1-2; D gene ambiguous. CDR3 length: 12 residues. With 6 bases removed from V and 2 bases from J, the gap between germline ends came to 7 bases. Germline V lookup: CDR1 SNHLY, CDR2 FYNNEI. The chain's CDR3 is CASRPSNYGYTF. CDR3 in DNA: TGTGCCAGCAGGCCTAGCAACTATGGCTACACCTTC.

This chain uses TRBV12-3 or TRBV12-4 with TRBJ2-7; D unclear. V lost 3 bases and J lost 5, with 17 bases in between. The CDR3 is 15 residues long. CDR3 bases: TGTGCCAGCAGTTTTGAACCCCCCCCCTCACACGAGCAGTACTTC. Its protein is CASSFEPPPSHEQYF.

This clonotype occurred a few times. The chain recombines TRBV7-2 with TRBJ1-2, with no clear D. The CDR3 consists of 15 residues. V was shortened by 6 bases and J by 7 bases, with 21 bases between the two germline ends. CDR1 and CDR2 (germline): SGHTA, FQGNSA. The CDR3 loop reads CASSLLQSGLGGYTF. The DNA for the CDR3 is TGTGCCAGCAGTTTACTCCAGTCCGGGCTAGGTGGCTACACCTTC.

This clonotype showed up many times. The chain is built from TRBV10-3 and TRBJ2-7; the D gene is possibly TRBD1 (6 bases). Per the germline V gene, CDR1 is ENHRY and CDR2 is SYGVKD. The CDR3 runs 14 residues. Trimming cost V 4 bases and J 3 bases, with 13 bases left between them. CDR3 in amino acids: CAISARGPDYEQYF. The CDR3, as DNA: TGTGCCATCAGTGCCAGGGGCCCAGACTACGAGCAGTACTTC.

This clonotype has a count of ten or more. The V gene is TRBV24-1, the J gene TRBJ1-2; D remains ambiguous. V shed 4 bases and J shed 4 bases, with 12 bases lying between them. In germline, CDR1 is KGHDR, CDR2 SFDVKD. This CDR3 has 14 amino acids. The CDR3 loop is CATSDGGRRYGYTF. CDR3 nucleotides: TGTGCCACCAGTGACGGCGGACGTCGCTATGGCTACACCTTC.